This T cell receptor (beta chain) was recovered during a study of blood T cells in healthy people across ages. The germline V gene has CDR1 MGHRA and CDR2 YSYEKL. The ends lost 3 bases at V and 0 bases at J; junction bases unmatched: 9. CDR3 length equals 18 residues. The table lists this clonotype with a few counts. With a J-beta primer mix and a sample-barcoded 5' primer, a second PCR ran about 7 to 12 cycles. TCRdb redid the calling of the 5' RACE reads with MiXCR, one entry per CDR3 protein. This table holds some 930,000 distinct CDR3 sequences, almost 30% found once. These data also featured in a second study, about T cells of mothers and their children. That source adds: Per 15 ul, 1.5 ug of RNA was used, with all extracted RNA going into cDNA synthesis. Researchers report slightly higher, though non-significant, overlap in related mother-child pairs than in unrelated pairs.

Material for sequencing was blood. This receptor was identified in a woman in her thirties or forties in good health. The V and J genes are TRBV4-1 and TRBJ2-2; TRBD1 aligns across 8 bases. DNA for the CDR3: TGCGCCAGCAGCCAGAAGACGACAGGGGCGTCGAACACCGGGGAGCTGTTTTTT. Amino acids: CASSQKTTGASNTGELFF.